This T cell receptor (beta chain) was retrieved from a study of cytomegalovirus exposure and HLA in healthy donors. The study ran its PCR with 60 Vbeta and 13 Jbeta primers. Measured with immunoSEQ multiplex PCR; TCRdb has only the in-frame clones, and not every one. The sample consists of nearly 110,000 clones, roughly 80% of them appearing once. The origin of this receptor is a man between 60 and 75 years old in good health and CMV-seronegative. Sequenced material: PBMCs.

The CDR3: CASSWGRPYEQYF. The CDR3 region has the DNA TGTGCCAGCAGTTGGGGCAGACCCTACGAGCAGTACTTC. V usage is TRBV27 and J usage is TRBJ2-7, with D possibly matching TRBD1 (5 bases). Germline V gene lookup returns CDR1 MNHEY and CDR2 SMNVEV (reference sequence). This CDR3 contains 13 residues. V gave up 4 bases and J gave up 2 bases, with 9 bases separating them.